The 7 T cell receptor beta chains reported below all come from one sample, sequenced in a study of blood T cell repertoires in COVID-19. The repertoire was sequenced with immunoSEQ multiplex PCR; TCRdb's copy has only in-frame clones and lacks some. Found here are 150,000 to 200,000 clones, approximately 86% of them singletons; the top ten hold roughly 9.8%. Sequencing used peripheral blood. These receptors originate from a woman older than 75 with acute or convalescent COVID-19.

V and J are TRBV27 and TRBJ1-1, with D maybe TRBD1 (5 bases). The V gene lost 4 bases and the J gene lost 1 base, with 10 bases spanning the gap. The germline V gene has CDR1 MNHEY and CDR2 SMNVEV (reference sequence). This CDR3 region has 14 residues. CDR3 nucleotides: TGTGCCAGCAGTTCGCGGGGGGGGAACACTGAAGCTTTCTTT. Encoded protein: CASSSRGGNTEAFF.

V is TRBV7-9 and J is TRBJ1-2; possible D gene TRBD1, 6 bases. Trimming cost V 10 bases and J 8 bases, with 20 bases left between them. Germline V CDR1 and CDR2: SEHNR, FQNEAQ (reference sequence). The CDR3 extends over 13 amino acids. The CDR3 region is CAIPLRDTGGYTF. The CDR3 DNA sequence: TGTGCCATCCCCCTACGGGACACCGGGGGCTACACCTTC.

This clone was counted between two and nine times. The chain has TRBV5-1 and TRBJ1-2; 9 nucleotides align to TRBD1. There are 15 residues in the CDR3. The ends lost 3 bases at V and 4 bases at J; junction bases unmatched: 7. Germline assignment: CDR1 SGHRS and CDR2 YFSETQ. CDR3 amino acids: CASSSTGGQGYGYTF. As DNA, the CDR3 is TGCGCCAGCAGCTCGACAGGGGGACAGGGCTATGGCTACACCTTC.

The chain has TRBV5-4 and TRBJ2-5; a weak D match, TRBD2 (5 bases). The CDR3 is made up of 13 amino acids. Germline CDR1 is SGHNT and CDR2 is YYREEE (reference sequence). Trimming took 3 bases from V and 2 from J, leaving 8 bases between them. The CDR3 DNA reads TGTGCCAGCAGCTCGGACTGGCAAGAGACCCAGTACTTC. Protein sequence: CASSSDWQETQYF.

The gene calls are TRBV24-1 and TRBJ2-5, with 8 nucleotides matching TRBD1. The germline V gene encodes CDR1 KGHDR and CDR2 SFDVKD. This CDR3 contains 16 residues. Unmatched junction bases numbered 11, after V lost 4 bases and J lost 5 bases. The CDR3 region has the DNA TGTGCCACCAGTGAACCCGGACAGGGAGGACTCGAGACCCAGTACTTC. Its translation is CATSEPGQGGLETQYF.

This sequence joins TRBV6-4 and TRBJ2-1, with TRBD2 matching over 7 bases. V lost 2 bases to trimming and J lost 3 bases; unmatched junction nucleotides: 4. This CDR3 region has 15 residues. Germline CDR1 MRHNA, CDR2 SNTAGT. Here the CDR3 reads CASSDDGGNYNEQFF. CDR3 sequence (DNA): TGTGCCAGCAGTGACGACGGGGGGAACTACAATGAGCAGTTCTTC.

CDR3 amino acids: CSGGGTAGYEQYF. For the CDR3, the DNA is TGCAGCGGTGGGGGGACTGCTGGCTACGAGCAGTACTTC. This sequence joins TRBV29-1 and TRBJ2-7, with D tentatively TRBD2 (6 bases). V gave up 7 bases and J gave up 3 bases, with 16 bases separating them. The germline V gene encodes CDR1 SQVTM and CDR2 ANQGSEA. The CDR3 sequence is 13 residues long.